This is a list of T cell receptor beta chains from one sample in a study of breast tumors, draining lymph nodes, adjacent tissues. TCRdb fed the multiplex PCR reads into MiXCR, producing one record per CDR3 protein. The sample gives about 15,000 distinct CDR3 sequences, roughly three fifths of which show up once; about 30% is in the top ten. The sequenced sample was tumor-adjacent breast tissue. These receptors all stem from a female donor with breast cancer. Some clones in this sample may be carry-over from other donors' samples. Each CDR3 is given with its conserved first and last residue. Each record gives: CDR3 length, V gene, J gene, D gene, clone size, CDR3 protein, CDR3 DNA. D genes are given only for firm matches. Part of the rows lack a size; the others show once, few, many or a class for expanded clones.

length: 15
V: TRBV7-2
J: TRBJ1-4
D: TRBD1
size: -
CDR3: CASSFLQGWDEKLFF
DNA: TGTGCCAGCAGCTTCCTACAGGGGTGGGACGAAAAACTGTTTTTT

length: 15
V: TRBV19
J: TRBJ1-5
D: -
size: many
CDR3: CASSTTGYGNQPQHF
DNA: TGTGCCAGTAGTACTACAGGGTACGGCAATCAGCCCCAGCATTTT

length: 15
V: TRBV7-2
J: TRBJ1-1
D: -
size: -
CDR3: CASSLLTGTNTEAFF
DNA: TGTGCCAGCAGCCTCTTGACAGGAACGAACACTGAAGCTTTCTTT

length: 17
V: TRBV10-1
J: TRBJ2-3
D: TRBD2
size: -
CDR3: CASSEGRVAGGRRTQYF
DNA: TGCGCCAGCAGTGAGGGGAGGGTAGCGGGAGGCCGCCGTACGCAGTATTTT

length: 14
V: TRBV5-1
J: TRBJ1-2
D: TRBD1
size: -
CDR3: CASSWGQGNYGYTF
DNA: TGCGCCAGCAGTTGGGGACAGGGTAACTATGGCTACACCTTC

length: 15
V: TRBV11-2
J: TRBJ2-5
D: TRBD2
size: many
CDR3: CASSLGAGGGETQYF
DNA: TGTGCCAGCAGCTTAGGAGCGGGAGGAGGAGAGACCCAGTACTTC

length: 13
V: TRBV7-6
J: TRBJ2-7
D: TRBD1
size: -
CDR3: CASSLATGYEQYF
DNA: TGTGCCAGCAGCTTAGCGACAGGGTACGAGCAGTACTTC

length: 13
V: TRBV20-1
J: TRBJ1-5
D: -
size: -
CDR3: CSASSGVGQPQHF
DNA: TGCAGTGCTAGTTCAGGGGTAGGTCAGCCCCAGCATTTT

length: 15
V: TRBV7-3
J: TRBJ2-7
D: TRBD2
size: -
CDR3: CASSLQAGVFGEQYF
DNA: TGTGCCAGCAGCTTACAGGCGGGAGTGTTTGGCGAGCAGTACTTC

length: 14
V: TRBV12-3/TRBV12-4
J: TRBJ2-1
D: -
size: once
CDR3: CASQARGSYNEQFF
DNA: TGTGCCAGCCAGGCCCGTGGCTCCTACAATGAGCAGTTCTTC

length: 15
V: TRBV20-1
J: TRBJ2-1
D: TRBD2
size: -
CDR3: CSASSWGLATNEQFF
DNA: TGCAGTGCTAGTTCGTGGGGACTAGCGACCAATGAGCAGTTCTTC

length: 15
V: TRBV20-1
J: TRBJ1-5
D: -
size: -
CDR3: CSALRDRSGSQPQHF
DNA: TGCAGTGCTCTTCGCGACAGGTCCGGGAGTCAGCCCCAGCATTTT

length: 18
V: TRBV19
J: TRBJ2-1
D: TRBD2
size: -
CDR3: CASSPGWGGTSSYNEQFF
DNA: TGTGCCAGTAGTCCGGGGTGGGGCGGGACTAGCTCCTACAATGAGCAGTTCTTC

length: 13
V: TRBV20-1
J: TRBJ2-7
D: -
size: medium-sized
CDR3: CSARDNREGPQYF
DNA: TGCAGTGCTAGAGATAACAGGGAGGGCCCTCAGTACTTC

length: 18
V: TRBV5-5
J: TRBJ2-6
D: TRBD1
size: -
CDR3: CASSLRGTAGGGANVLTF
DNA: TGTGCCAGCAGCTTGCGGGGAACGGCAGGGGGTGGGGCCAACGTCCTGACTTTC

length: 13
V: TRBV24-1
J: TRBJ1-2
D: -
size: -
CDR3: CATSVTPGFGYTF
DNA: TGTGCCACCAGTGTAACGCCAGGGTTTGGCTACACCTTC

length: 14
V: TRBV29-1
J: TRBJ2-3
D: TRBD1
size: -
CDR3: CSTRTGEGTDTQYF
DNA: TGCAGCACGAGGACAGGGGAGGGCACAGATACGCAGTATTTT

length: 15
V: TRBV5-8
J: TRBJ2-5
D: -
size: many
CDR3: CASSFAQAPGLDQYF
DNA: TGTGCCAGCAGCTTCGCCCAGGCGCCCGGATTGGACCAGTACTTC

length: 13
V: TRBV15
J: TRBJ2-1
D: -
size: many
CDR3: CATSRDRDNEQFF
DNA: TGTGCCACCAGCAGAGATAGAGACAATGAGCAGTTCTTC

length: 19
V: TRBV2
J: TRBJ2-3
D: TRBD2
size: -
CDR3: CASSEGGLAGGGGTDTQYF
DNA: TGTGCCAGCAGTGAGGGGGGACTAGCGGGAGGGGGCGGCACAGATACGCAGTATTTT

length: 15
V: TRBV20-1
J: TRBJ2-2
D: -
size: -
CDR3: CSAKRAGSYTGELFF
DNA: TGCAGTGCTAAGCGCGCAGGGTCGTACACCGGGGAGCTGTTTTTT

length: 15
V: TRBV15
J: TRBJ2-1
D: -
size: -
CDR3: CATSKARNSYNEQFF
DNA: TGTGCCACCAGCAAAGCGCGTAACTCCTACAATGAGCAGTTCTTC

length: 14
V: TRBV18
J: TRBJ2-7
D: TRBD2
size: -
CDR3: CASSPSGTEYEQYF
DNA: TGTGCCAGCTCACCAAGCGGGACGGAATACGAGCAGTACTTC

length: 17
V: TRBV20-1
J: TRBJ1-6
D: -
size: -
CDR3: CSAPVPGLLGYNSLLHF
DNA: TGCAGTGCTCCAGTCCCCGGACTGCTGGGCTATAATTCACTCCTCCACTTT

length: 15
V: TRBV15
J: TRBJ2-7
D: TRBD2
size: medium-sized
CDR3: CATSRGAGGPYEQYF
DNA: TGTGCCACCAGCAGAGGGGCGGGGGGACCCTACGAGCAGTACTTC

length: 14
V: TRBV2
J: TRBJ1-5
D: TRBD1
size: -
CDR3: CASRRTGGNQPQHF
DNA: TGTGCCAGCAGACGGACAGGGGGCAATCAGCCCCAGCATTTT

length: 14
V: TRBV20-1
J: TRBJ2-7
D: -
size: medium-sized
CDR3: CSARGRTSSYEQYF
DNA: TGCAGTGCTAGAGGCCGGACATCCTCCTACGAGCAGTACTTC

length: 15
V: TRBV19
J: TRBJ1-5
D: TRBD1
size: medium-sized
CDR3: CASSMGQGGVQPQHF
DNA: TGTGCCAGTAGTATGGGACAGGGCGGAGTTCAGCCCCAGCATTTT

length: 14
V: TRBV2
J: TRBJ1-5
D: -
size: -
CDR3: CASSEAGGNQPQHF
DNA: TGTGCCAGCAGTGAAGCAGGGGGGAATCAGCCCCAGCATTTT

length: 14
V: TRBV13
J: TRBJ2-7
D: -
size: many
CDR3: CASSLPPPHYEQYF
DNA: TGTGCCAGCAGCTTACCCCCCCCCCACTACGAGCAGTACTTC

length: 17
V: TRBV5-8
J: TRBJ2-6
D: TRBD1
size: -
CDR3: CASSPWTGDSGANVLTF
DNA: TGTGCCAGCAGCCCATGGACAGGGGACTCTGGGGCCAACGTCCTGACTTTC

length: 14
V: TRBV18
J: TRBJ2-7
D: -
size: medium-sized
CDR3: CASSPAGVAYEQYF
DNA: TGTGCCAGCTCCCCGGCAGGAGTAGCCTACGAGCAGTACTTC

length: 17
V: TRBV7-2
J: TRBJ1-6
D: -
size: -
CDR3: CASSSQPQGLGNSPLHF
DNA: TGTGCCAGCAGCAGCCAGCCCCAGGGTCTCGGGAATTCACCCCTCCACTTT

length: 14
V: TRBV19
J: TRBJ1-6
D: -
size: once
CDR3: CATLPGSGDSPLHF
DNA: TGTGCCACCCTCCCTGGATCAGGGGACTCACCCCTCCACTTT

length: 12
V: TRBV5-8
J: TRBJ2-2
D: -
size: -
CDR3: CASSQNSGELFF
DNA: TGTGCCAGCAGCCAAAATTCCGGGGAGCTGTTTTTT

length: 13
V: TRBV27
J: TRBJ1-5
D: -
size: medium-sized
CDR3: CASSKGVDQPQHF
DNA: TGTGCCAGCAGCAAGGGGGTTGATCAGCCCCAGCATTTT

length: 13
V: TRBV20-1
J: TRBJ1-4
D: TRBD1
size: -
CDR3: CSAYRGSLEKLFF
DNA: TGCAGTGCTTACAGGGGTTCTCTCGAAAAACTGTTTTTT

length: 13
V: TRBV29-1
J: TRBJ1-2
D: TRBD1
size: -
CDR3: CSVERQGIYGYTF
DNA: TGCAGCGTGGAACGACAGGGGATCTATGGCTACACCTTC

length: 15
V: TRBV29-1
J: TRBJ2-1
D: TRBD2
size: -
CDR3: CSARVPGGLNNEQFF
DNA: TGCAGCGCCCGGGTGCCGGGAGGCCTTAACAATGAGCAGTTCTTC

length: 17
V: TRBV7-2
J: TRBJ2-5
D: TRBD2
size: -
CDR3: CASSPGGQTSGQKTQYF
DNA: TGTGCCAGCAGCCCTGGGGGCCAGACTAGCGGGCAGAAGACCCAGTACTTC

length: 14
V: TRBV10-3
J: TRBJ2-3
D: TRBD1
size: medium-sized
CDR3: CAISFGQDTDTQYF
DNA: TGTGCCATCAGCTTCGGACAGGACACAGATACGCAGTATTTT

length: 13
V: TRBV6-6
J: TRBJ2-3
D: TRBD1
size: -
CDR3: CATRTGAIDTQYF
DNA: TGTGCCACCAGGACAGGGGCGATAGATACGCAGTATTTT

length: 13
V: TRBV9
J: TRBJ2-7
D: -
size: large
CDR3: CASSGAPSYEQYF
DNA: TGTGCCAGCAGCGGAGCGCCATCCTACGAGCAGTACTTC

length: 13
V: TRBV7-8
J: TRBJ1-4
D: TRBD1
size: -
CDR3: CASSLDREGKLFF
DNA: TGTGCCAGCAGCTTGGACAGGGAGGGAAAACTGTTTTTT

length: 15
V: TRBV27
J: TRBJ2-7
D: TRBD2
size: -
CDR3: CASSRAGQGTHEQYF
DNA: TGTGCCAGCAGCCGAGCGGGGCAGGGAACCCACGAGCAGTACTTC

length: 19
V: TRBV20-1
J: TRBJ2-7
D: TRBD2
size: -
CDR3: CSARGEGGRTNSASYEQYF
DNA: TGCAGTGCTAGAGGAGAGGGAGGGCGCACGAACTCCGCCTCCTACGAGCAGTACTTC

length: 13
V: TRBV2
J: TRBJ2-2
D: -
size: -
CDR3: CATRGVLTGELFF
DNA: TGTGCCACCCGGGGCGTCCTCACCGGGGAGCTGTTTTTT

length: 12
V: TRBV30
J: TRBJ2-7
D: -
size: many
CDR3: CAWSVGSYEQYF
DNA: TGTGCCTGGAGTGTCGGGTCTTACGAGCAGTACTTC

length: 12
V: TRBV10-3
J: TRBJ2-3
D: -
size: medium-sized
CDR3: CAISGGTDTQYF
DNA: TGTGCCATCAGCGGGGGCACAGATACGCAGTATTTT

length: 13
V: TRBV4-2
J: TRBJ1-2
D: -
size: medium-sized
CDR3: CASSQNTAYGYTF
DNA: TGTGCCAGCAGCCAGAACACCGCTTATGGCTACACCTTC

length: 14
V: TRBV7-9
J: TRBJ1-6
D: TRBD1
size: -
CDR3: CASSLQGEGSPLHF
DNA: TGTGCCAGCAGCTTACAGGGGGAAGGATCACCCCTCCACTTT

length: 14
V: TRBV20-1
J: TRBJ1-4
D: -
size: few
CDR3: CSAHLGRGHEKLFF
DNA: TGCAGTGCTCACCTCGGGAGAGGACATGAAAAACTGTTTTTT

length: 14
V: TRBV5-1
J: TRBJ2-7
D: TRBD1
size: once
CDR3: CASSYRGSTYEQYF
DNA: TGCGCCAGCAGCTACAGGGGGTCTACGTACGAGCAGTACTTC

length: 14
V: TRBV4-1
J: TRBJ1-2
D: TRBD1
size: medium-sized
CDR3: CASSQEGTGFGYTF
DNA: TGCGCCAGCAGCCAAGAAGGGACAGGATTCGGCTACACCTTC

length: 12
V: TRBV6-1
J: TRBJ2-7
D: -
size: medium-sized
CDR3: CASRNPAYEQYF
DNA: TGTGCCAGCAGGAATCCCGCCTACGAGCAGTACTTC